This TCR beta chain came from a study of cytomegalovirus exposure and HLA in healthy donors. V shed 5 bases and J 3 bases; nucleotides not matched to a gene: 9. There are 15 residues in the CDR3. CDR1 and CDR2 (germline): MDHEN, SYDVKM. Both 60 Vbeta primers and 13 Jbeta primers went into the PCR. The assay was immunoSEQ multiplex PCR, and TCRdb's table has in-frame clones only and misses some. The top ten clones hold less than 4% of a sample with fewer than 150,000 clones, roughly four fifths of them seen once. The sequence came from a man aged 30-40 years in good health and CMV-seronegative. The chain employs TRBV28 and TRBJ1-2; 7 nucleotides agree with TRBD1. The sample taken for sequencing was PBMCs. CDR3 nucleotide sequence: TGTGCCAGCAGTCTCGTCGACAGGGACTACTATGGCTACACCTTC. This encodes CASSLVDRDYYGYTF.